The T cell receptor beta chain under discussion was sequenced for a study of blood T cell repertoires in COVID-19. The V gene lost 0 bases and the J gene lost 7 bases, with 17 bases spanning the gap. The CDR3 totals 16 residues. The germline CDR1 and CDR2 sequences are SGHRS and YFSETQ. Assay used: immunoSEQ multiplex PCR; TCRdb lists only in-frame clones, some missing. The table has about 330,000 clones, around 90% seen once. The sequencing sample was made of PBMCs or T cells enriched from blood (not recorded which). The gene calls are TRBV5-1 and TRBJ2-1, with a weak D call TRBD2 (7 bases). This clonotype was sampled from a man aged 30 to 39 who had recovered from COVID-19. The CDR3 DNA reads TGCGCCAGCAGCTTGGCCCCCGGGGGGCGAGGAAATGAGCAGTTCTTC. This translates into CASSLAPGGRGNEQFF. The entire variable domain, with the rest obtained from reference TRBV5-1 and TRBJ2-1, is as follows: KAGVTQTPRYLIKTRGQQVTLSCSPISGHRSVSWYQQTPGQGLQFLFEYFSETQRNKGNFPGRFSGRQFSNSRSEMNVSTLELGDSALYLCASSLAPGGRGNEQFFGPGTRLTVL.